This TCR beta chain is drawn from a study of blood T cell repertoires in COVID-19. At the level of the study: T cells, B-cell-depleted T cells, or PBMCs supplied cDNA or gDNA.

Per the germline V gene, CDR1 is MNHEY and CDR2 is SVGAGI. This CDR3 is built from 12 residues. V was shortened by 5 bases and J by 1 base, with 5 bases between the two germline ends. Cohort 3 donors were reported recovered after two negative PCRs, clearance, or symptom resolution. Turning to this clone: The same CDR3 also results from other DNA sequences found in this sample.

Clones were sequenced by immunoSEQ multiplex PCR, and TCRdb holds only the in-frame ones, with some missing. Counted here are over 140,000 clones, roughly 85% occurring once; the ten biggest clones make up over 2.5%. The material sequenced was PBMCs or T cells enriched from blood (not recorded which). The receptor's source is a woman aged 45-59 years who had recovered from COVID-19. The chain links TRBV6-5 to TRBJ2-5; D ambiguous. The CDR3 spells CASSPGQETQYF. In DNA, the CDR3 is TGTGCCAGCAGTCCGGGCCAAGAGACCCAGTACTTC.